A few counts support the clone carrying this T cell receptor (beta chain). This sample was taken from a study of T cell repertoires in cytomegalovirus infection. Study information: Public TCR beta signatures indicated both CMV infection and matching HLA type.

TCRdb reprocessed the reads with MiXCR, giving one entry per CDR3 protein. Here the sample spans 150,000 to 200,000 distinct CDR3 sequences, roughly an eighth being singletons. The receptor was isolated from a human donor in good health (CMV status not recorded). Some clones in this sample may be carry-over from other donors' samples. What was sequenced was PBMCs.

The CDR3 here is CASSSSEGTYEQYF. CDR3 in DNA: TGTGCCAGCAGCTCCAGTGAGGGCACCTACGAGCAGTACTTC. The chain couples TRBV7-9 to TRBJ2-7, with D perhaps TRBD2 (5 bases). V was cut by 4 bases and J by 2 bases, with 12 bases left in between. The CDR3 consists of 14 residues. Germline loops: CDR1 SEHNR, CDR2 FQNEAQ (reference sequence).